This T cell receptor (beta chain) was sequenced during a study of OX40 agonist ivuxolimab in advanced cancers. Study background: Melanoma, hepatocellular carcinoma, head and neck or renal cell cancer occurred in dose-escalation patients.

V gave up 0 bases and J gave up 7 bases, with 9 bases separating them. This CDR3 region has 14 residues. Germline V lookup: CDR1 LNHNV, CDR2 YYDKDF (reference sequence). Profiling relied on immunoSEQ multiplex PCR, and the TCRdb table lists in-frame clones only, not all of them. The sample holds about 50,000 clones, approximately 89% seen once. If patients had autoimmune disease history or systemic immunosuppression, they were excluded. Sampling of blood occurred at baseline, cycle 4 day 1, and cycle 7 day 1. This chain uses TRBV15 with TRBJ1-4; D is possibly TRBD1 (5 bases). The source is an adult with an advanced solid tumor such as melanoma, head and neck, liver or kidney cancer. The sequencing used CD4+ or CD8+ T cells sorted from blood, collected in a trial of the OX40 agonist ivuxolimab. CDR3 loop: CATSRDRGGEKLFF. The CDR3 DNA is TGTGCCACCAGCAGAGATCGCGGGGGTGAAAAACTGTTTTTT.